The entry that follows covers one T cell receptor (beta chain) sequence. In its sample, this clonotype was seen many times. Its antigen is still unknown. Base qualities are not provided; no much larger clone lies one nucleotide away. Including cysteine and phenylalanine, the CDR3 has 16 amino acids. Solely the CDR3 DNA is kept, with 48 bases framed from the first base. CDR1 and CDR2 are drawn from the germline V gene: MNHEY, SVGEGT. V and J are truncated by 7 bases and 0 bases respectively, leaving an intervening sequence of 15 bases. Stable hyperthyroidism was defined as no progression to ophthalmopathy within 18 months of follow-up. The hyperthyroidism patients were 18 to 65 years old and newly diagnosed, with a disease duration of less than 2 months. Patients with other autoimmune diseases, uncontrolled infections, pregnancy or lactation were excluded from the study. Diagnosis relied on clinical symptoms, serum thyroxine, TRAb, thyroid ultrasound and orbital computed tomography. PBMCs were isolated from 8 to 10 ml of fresh peripheral blood by Ficoll-Paque density gradient centrifugation. Trizol reagent was used to extract the total RNA, and its quality was then checked on an Agilent 2100 Bioanalyzer.

The sample belongs to a study of Graves' ophthalmopathy and Graves' hyperthyroidism (dated by TCRdb to about 2018). Notes on the research overall: Peripheral blood was collected at initial diagnosis, before any treatment. TCR beta repertoire signatures were used to distinguish Graves' ophthalmopathy from Graves' hyperthyroidism and to predict progression to ophthalmopathy. In total, 135 blood samples were TCR-sequenced: approximately 40 ophthalmopathy, over 70 hyperthyroidism and some 17 hyperthyroidism-to-ophthalmopathy patients. A discovery set of about a hundred patients (around 45 ophthalmopathy, about 59 stable hyperthyroidism) was enrolled to explore V-J signatures distinguishing ophthalmopathy from hyperthyroidism. The independent validation cohort included approximately 19 hyperthyroidism patients plus 17 patients who later progressed from hyperthyroidism to ophthalmopathy. In roughly 6 hyperthyroidism patients, T-cell repertoires of thyroid tissue and blood were compared. Following sampling, methimazole starting at 30 mg daily was administered to hyperthyroidism patients, and high-dose intravenous methylprednisolone was administered to ophthalmopathy patients. The 95 to 100 discovery patients were randomly split 7:3 into training and test sets.

For repertoire sequencing, TCR beta CDR3 regions were amplified from RNA transcripts. A first-round RT-PCR used HTBI primers with the Qiagen OneStep RT-PCR kit, followed by a second-round multiplex PCR, size selection and purification. Libraries were sequenced paired-end with 100 bp reads on an Illumina HiSeq2000. The original pipeline was this. SOAPnuke was used to process the reads, throwing out any read that had adapters, had uncalled bases, had a mean Phred below 15, or lacked an exact constant-primer or identifier match. COPE v1.2.5 was used to merge high-quality paired reads. Each unique nucleotide sequence was treated as a clonotype, and MiTCR v1.1 was used to align the clonotypes to the IMGT TRB V, D and J references. Analysis was restricted to V-J combinations with a frequency above 0.0001, which covered roughly 99% of repertoires. A TCR clonal expansion and chaos score per V-J combination was defined as the ratio of F50 clonal expansion to chaos observed in the TCRdist matrix. Welch's t-statistics and random forest were used to reduce the features to around 13 V-J combinations, which were then used as input to a naive Bayes classifier. The Morisita-Horn index was used to measure how similar the thyroid and blood repertoires were. Starting from the raw public reads, TCRdb applied fastp trimming at Q25, assembled clones with MiXCR and retained in-frame beta chains. Rows merge per CDR3 protein into single entries with the most common DNA and genes. Here the V and J calls rest on TCRdb's processing, not on the authors' analysis. The sample has hundreds of thousands of distinct CDR3 sequences on record, 20% to 25% of them singletons. The ten largest account for approximately 6.5% of the sample.

Overall results and qualifications from the work: The 13-signature model separated ophthalmopathy from stable hyperthyroidism with approximately 88% sensitivity and 81.08% specificity in cross-validation, and 80%/75% in the test set. Sample size was not predetermined statistically, and investigators were not blinded to group allocation. In validation, the model predicted ophthalmopathy progression with about 71% sensitivity and roughly 78% specificity; eleven to twelve predicted patients were CT-confirmed with GO in a median of 6.5 months. Most of the expanded thyroid clonotypes with a frequency above 0.001 were also detected in blood, and it was suggested that the thyroid immune response may be reflected by blood repertoires.

Sequenced: peripheral blood. The TCR sequence derives from a woman aged 18-29 years with stable Graves' hyperthyroidism. Some clones in this sample may be carry-over from other donors' samples. Donor details come from another sample of the same person, matched by shared clones. This chain joins TRBV6-2 or TRBV6-3 to TRBJ2-2; the D gene remains uncertain. The CDR3 sequence is CASNYGFESNTGELFF. The DNA is as follows: TGTGCCAGCAACTACGGTTTCGAATCGAACACCGGGGAGCTGTTTTTT.